A selection of T cell receptor beta chains follows, all from one sample in a study of T cells in Graves' hyperthyroidism and ophthalmopathy. TCRdb re-called the multiplex PCR reads with MiXCR, one entry per CDR3 protein. The table lists about 360,000 distinct CDR3 sequences, 13% of them singletons. The sample comprised blood. The receptors here all came from a woman between 18 and 29 years old with Graves' hyperthyroidism. The CDR3 runs from the conserved cysteine through the conserved F or W. The D gene is left open where the match is weak. A clone size is listed for some rows: how often the clone was seen (once, few, many), or a class if it is expanded.

cdr3_length,clone_size,v_call,d_call,j_call,cdr3_aa,cdr3_nt
13,many,TRBV24-1,.,TRBJ2-3,CATSDGRRDTQYF,TGTGCCACCAGTGATGGCCGGAGGGATACGCAGTATTTT
15,many,TRBV27,.,TRBJ2-5,CASSPITGVGETQYF,TGTGCCAGCAGTCCGATCACCGGGGTAGGGGAGACCCAGTACTTC
15,many,TRBV12-3/TRBV12-4,.,TRBJ2-7,CASSIGPELPYEQYF,TGTGCCAGCAGTATCGGTCCAGAACTACCCTACGAGCAGTACTTC
15,few,TRBV18,.,TRBJ2-4,CVSSGDGLAKNIQYF,TGTGTCAGCTCGGGGGACGGATTAGCCAAAAACATTCAGTACTTC
15,many,TRBV2,TRBD1,TRBJ1-1,CASSQGVQGATEAFF,TGTGCCAGCAGCCAGGGAGTCCAGGGGGCCACTGAAGCTTTCTTT
12,.,TRBV2,.,TRBJ1-1,CASSETVRRAFF,TGTGCCAGCAGTGAAACGGTCCGTAGGGCTTTCTTT
16,many,TRBV2,.,TRBJ1-2,CASSEGLASLEYGYTF,TGTGCCAGCAGTGAGGGGTTGGCCTCTCTGGAATATGGCTACACCTTC
12,many,TRBV4-1,.,TRBJ2-2,CASSQDGGELFF,TGCGCCAGCAGCCAAGATGGAGGGGAGCTGTTTTTT
12,many,TRBV28,.,TRBJ1-1,CASSYPVTEAFF,TGTGCCAGCAGTTACCCCGTTACTGAAGCTTTCTTT
21,many,TRBV11-1,TRBD2,TRBJ2-1,CASSYPRGGSGRALTINEQFF,TGTGCCAGCAGCTACCCCAGGGGAGGTAGCGGGAGGGCCCTGACGATCAATGAGCAGTTCTTC
16,many,TRBV20-1,TRBD1,TRBJ2-7,CSASWGGAGGTYEQYF,TGCAGTGCTAGTTGGGGTGGGGCAGGGGGCACCTACGAGCAGTACTTC
15,.,TRBV9,.,TRBJ2-7,CASSEGVASHDEQYF,TGTGCCAGCAGCGAGGGGGTGGCCAGTCACGACGAGCAGTACTTC
15,many,TRBV7-9,.,TRBJ1-1,CASSPDLHREGEAFF,TGTGCCAGCAGCCCCGACCTTCACAGGGAAGGTGAAGCTTTCTTT
16,many,TRBV7-9,TRBD1,TRBJ1-1,CASSPGDRGKETEAFF,TGTGCCAGCAGCCCGGGGGACAGGGGAAAAGAAACTGAAGCTTTCTTT
20,many,TRBV7-2,TRBD1,TRBJ2-1,CASSLGGLLDRSSRYNEQFF,TGTGCCAGCAGCTTAGGGGGGTTATTGGACAGGTCTTCCCGTTACAATGAGCAGTTCTTC
14,.,TRBV18,.,TRBJ1-1,CASSPMGQNTEAFF,TGTGCCAGCTCACCAATGGGACAGAACACTGAAGCTTTCTTT
23,.,TRBV4-1,.,TRBJ1-3,CASSQDNLKDWDTKEISGNTIYF,TGCGCCAGCAGCCAAGATAATTTAAAGGATTGGGACACTAAGGAGATCTCTGGAAACACCATATATTTT
14,many,TRBV7-9,.,TRBJ2-5,CASSLRTIHETQYF,TGTGCCAGCAGCTTACGGACCATCCATGAGACCCAGTACTTC
18,many,TRBV19,.,TRBJ2-1,CASSIGYEEAWGLNEQFF,TGTGCCAGTAGTATAGGGTACGAAGAGGCGTGGGGGCTGAATGAGCAGTTCTTC
13,few,TRBV25-1,.,TRBJ1-1,CASSDDPFREAFF,TGTGCCAGCAGTGACGACCCTTTTAGGGAAGCTTTCTTT
15,many,TRBV2,.,TRBJ1-5,CASSELGSSNQPQHF,TGTGCCAGCAGTGAACTAGGTAGCAGCAATCAGCCCCAGCATTTT
15,few,TRBV20-1,.,TRBJ1-5,CSAPRRAESNQPQHF,TGCAGTGCTCCGCGGCGGGCAGAAAGCAATCAGCCCCAGCATTTT
12,.,TRBV5-4,.,TRBJ1-2,CASSLQRGSYTF,TGTGCCAGCAGCCTCCAAAGAGGCAGCTACACCTTC
15,many,TRBV5-1,.,TRBJ1-5,CASSLDSGGGQPQHF,TGCGCCAGCAGCTTGGATTCCGGGGGCGGGCAGCCCCAGCATTTT
14,many,TRBV12-3/TRBV12-4,TRBD1,TRBJ1-4,CASSLTGDGEKLFF,TGTGCCAGCAGCCTGACAGGGGATGGAGAAAAACTGTTTTTT
14,.,TRBV25-1,.,TRBJ2-1,CASRGESSYNEQFF,TGTGCCAGCAGAGGAGAAAGCTCCTACAATGAGCAGTTCTTC
21,.,TRBV4-2,.,TRBJ1-3,CASSQDLGGLRMTGSGNTIYF,TGTGCCAGCAGCCAGGATTTGGGGGGCCTCAGGATGACAGGCTCTGGAAACACCATATATTTT
18,few,TRBV5-5,.,TRBJ1-5,CASSLVYSMGGLNQPQHF,TGTGCCAGCAGCTTGGTATATTCTATGGGAGGTCTCAATCAGCCCCAGCATTTT
15,.,TRBV15,TRBD2,TRBJ2-7,CATSRDRGGADEQYF,TGTGCCACCAGCAGAGATCGCGGGGGGGCCGACGAGCAGTACTTC
14,.,TRBV7-2,.,TRBJ2-7,CASSLRRGSYEQYF,TGTGCCAGCAGCTTACGAAGGGGCTCATACGAGCAGTACTTC
15,few,TRBV12-3/TRBV12-4,.,TRBJ2-5,CASSSTRSSAETQYF,TGTGCCAGCAGTTCGACTAGGAGTTCAGCAGAGACCCAGTACTTC
13,many,TRBV6-2/TRBV6-3,.,TRBJ2-7,CASSGPTSYEQYF,TGTGCCAGCAGCGGACCGACGTCCTACGAGCAGTACTTC
14,many,TRBV28,TRBD2,TRBJ2-3,CASSLGLAEQMQYF,TGTGCCAGCAGTTTAGGACTAGCGGAGCAGATGCAGTATTTT
16,many,TRBV10-2,TRBD1,TRBJ2-3,CATADRDRASTDTQYF,TGCGCCACCGCTGATAGGGACAGGGCCAGCACAGATACGCAGTATTTT
16,few,TRBV12-3/TRBV12-4,TRBD1,TRBJ1-3,CASSFWGQGSGNTIYF,TGTGCCAGCAGTTTTTGGGGACAGGGATCTGGAAACACCATATATTTT
15,.,TRBV4-1,.,TRBJ1-3,CASGTLQGLGNTIYF,TGCGCCAGCGGTACTCTACAGGGACTAGGAAACACCATATATTTT
15,.,TRBV6-2/TRBV6-3,TRBD2,TRBJ2-7,CASSGPAGSSYEQYF,TGTGCCAGCAGTGGACCAGCGGGAAGCTCCTACGAGCAGTACTTC
17,few,TRBV4-2,.,TRBJ1-4,CASSQDNVEATNEKLFF,TGTGCCAGCAGCCAAGATAATGTTGAAGCAACTAATGAAAAACTGTTTTTT
16,many,TRBV6-1,.,TRBJ1-5,CASSEALGTSYQPQHF,TGTGCCAGCAGTGAAGCGCTTGGGACAAGCTATCAGCCCCAGCATTTT
16,many,TRBV28,.,TRBJ1-2,CASSLYPGRENYGYTF,TGTGCCAGCAGTTTATACCCAGGGAGGGAAAACTATGGCTACACCTTC
12,many,TRBV20-1,.,TRBJ2-3,CSAGQSTDTQYF,TGCAGTGCTGGTCAGAGCACAGATACGCAGTATTTT
11,few,TRBV20-1,.,TRBJ2-6,CSARGSNVLTF,TGCAGTGCTAGAGGGTCCAACGTCCTGACTTTC
15,many,TRBV19,.,TRBJ2-3,CASSRTHQSTDTQYF,TGTGCCAGTAGTCGGACACACCAAAGCACAGATACGCAGTATTTT
12,many,TRBV15,.,TRBJ1-1,CATSRGDTEAFF,TGTGCCACCAGCAGGGGTGACACTGAAGCTTTCTTT
15,few,TRBV19,.,TRBJ2-2,CASSRLGIGTGELFF,TGTGCCAGTAGTAGGCTGGGGATCGGCACCGGGGAGCTGTTTTTT
13,.,TRBV20-1,.,TRBJ2-7,CSATWGSSYEQYF,TGCAGTGCTACGTGGGGGAGCTCCTACGAGCAGTACTTC
17,.,TRBV3-1,.,TRBJ2-1,CASSLGQGRRLYNEQFF,TGTGCCAGCAGCCTCGGCCAGGGACGGCGGCTTTACAATGAGCAGTTCTTC
18,many,TRBV12-5,TRBD2,TRBJ2-7,CASGLDMPTSGRVSEQYF,TGTGCTAGTGGTTTGGACATGCCAACCTCAGGGAGGGTCAGCGAGCAGTACTTC
16,many,TRBV11-2,.,TRBJ1-1,CASSFSISASNTEAFF,TGTGCCAGCAGCTTCAGTATAAGCGCGAGTAACACTGAAGCTTTCTTT
14,.,TRBV3-1,.,TRBJ1-2,CASSQASGMGGYTF,TGTGCCAGCAGCCAAGCTTCAGGGATGGGAGGCTACACCTTC
15,many,TRBV3-1,TRBD1,TRBJ1-2,CASSQDWDSSRGYTF,TGTGCCAGCAGCCAAGACTGGGACAGCTCTCGGGGCTACACCTTC
16,.,TRBV7-8,.,TRBJ2-7,CASSPLRGLIFYEQYF,TGTGCCAGCAGCCCCCTACGTGGGCTTATCTTCTACGAGCAGTACTTC
15,many,TRBV7-2,.,TRBJ2-7,CASSLGRERGYEQYF,TGTGCCAGCAGCTTAGGACGGGAAAGGGGCTACGAGCAGTACTTC
15,many,TRBV11-1,.,TRBJ1-6,CASRQVNLYNSPLHF,TGTGCCAGCAGACAAGTCAACCTGTATAATTCACCCCTCCACTTT
16,many,TRBV3-1,.,TRBJ2-1,CASSPEVGNPYNEQFF,TGTGCCAGCAGCCCCGAGGTCGGGAACCCCTACAATGAGCAGTTCTTC
18,many,TRBV7-2,TRBD2,TRBJ2-6,CASSLGRSGSGGANVLTF,TGTGCCAGCAGCTTAGGCCGTAGCGGGAGCGGTGGGGCCAACGTCCTGACTTTC
20,.,TRBV5-6,.,TRBJ2-2,CASSLAPEVYRGGGTGELFF,TGTGCCAGCAGCTTGGCTCCAGAGGTATACCGGGGAGGAGGCACCGGGGAGCTGTTTTTT
16,many,TRBV2,TRBD1,TRBJ1-1,CASFPGQGPFWAEAFF,TGTGCCAGCTTTCCGGGACAGGGCCCTTTTTGGGCTGAAGCTTTCTTT
16,.,TRBV4-1,.,TRBJ1-2,CASSQRVWGTNYGYTF,TGCGCCAGCAGCCAACGCGTTTGGGGAACGAACTATGGCTACACCTTC
14,many,TRBV19,.,TRBJ1-2,CASSIQGEFYGYTF,TGTGCCAGTAGTATTCAGGGCGAATTCTATGGCTACACCTTC